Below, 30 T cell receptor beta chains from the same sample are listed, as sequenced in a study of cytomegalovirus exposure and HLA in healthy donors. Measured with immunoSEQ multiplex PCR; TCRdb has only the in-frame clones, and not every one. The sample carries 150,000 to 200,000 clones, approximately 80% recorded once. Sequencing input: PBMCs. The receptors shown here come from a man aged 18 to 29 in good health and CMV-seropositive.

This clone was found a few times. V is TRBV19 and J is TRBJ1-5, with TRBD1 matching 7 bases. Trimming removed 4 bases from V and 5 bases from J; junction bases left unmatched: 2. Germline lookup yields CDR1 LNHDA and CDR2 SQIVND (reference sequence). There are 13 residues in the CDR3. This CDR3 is CASSSQGDQPQHF. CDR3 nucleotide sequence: TGTGCCAGTAGTAGTCAGGGGGATCAGCCCCAGCATTTT.

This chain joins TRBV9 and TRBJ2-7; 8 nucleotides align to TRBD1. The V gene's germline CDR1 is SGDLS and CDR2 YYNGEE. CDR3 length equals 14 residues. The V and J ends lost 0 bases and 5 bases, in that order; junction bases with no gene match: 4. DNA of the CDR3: TGTGCCAGCAGCGTAGTTGGACAGGGCGACGAGCAGTACTTC. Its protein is CASSVVGQGDEQYF.

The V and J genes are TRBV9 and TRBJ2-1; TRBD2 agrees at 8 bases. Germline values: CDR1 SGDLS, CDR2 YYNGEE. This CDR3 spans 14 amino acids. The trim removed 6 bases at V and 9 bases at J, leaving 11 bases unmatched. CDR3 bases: TGTGCCAGCAACCCTAGCGGGTCAGGTGGTGAGCAGTTCTTC. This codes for CASNPSGSGGEQFF.

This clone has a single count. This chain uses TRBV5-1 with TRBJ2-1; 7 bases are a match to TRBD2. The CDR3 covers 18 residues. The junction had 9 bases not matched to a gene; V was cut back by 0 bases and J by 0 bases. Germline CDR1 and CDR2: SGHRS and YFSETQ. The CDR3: CASSLVFAGAFSYNEQFF. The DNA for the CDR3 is TGCGCCAGCAGCTTGGTTTTCGCGGGAGCTTTCTCCTACAATGAGCAGTTCTTC. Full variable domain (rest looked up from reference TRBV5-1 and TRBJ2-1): KAGVTQTPRYLIKTRGQQVTLSCSPISGHRSVSWYQQTPGQGLQFLFEYFSETQRNKGNFPGRFSGRQFSNSRSEMNVSTLELGDSALYLCASSLVFAGAFSYNEQFFGPGTRLTVL.

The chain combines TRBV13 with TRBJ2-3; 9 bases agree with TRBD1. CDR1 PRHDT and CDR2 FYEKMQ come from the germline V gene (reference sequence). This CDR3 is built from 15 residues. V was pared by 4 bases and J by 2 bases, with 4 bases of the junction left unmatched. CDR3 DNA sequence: TGTGCCAGCAGCTCGTACAGGGGGCCCACAGATACGCAGTATTTT. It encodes CASSSYRGPTDTQYF.

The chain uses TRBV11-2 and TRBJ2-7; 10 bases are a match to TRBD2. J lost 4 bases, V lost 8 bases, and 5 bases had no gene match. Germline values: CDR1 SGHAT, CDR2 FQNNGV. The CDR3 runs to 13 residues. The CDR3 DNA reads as TGTGCCAGCGCTAGCGGGAGAGGATACGAGCAGTACTTC. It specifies CASASGRGYEQYF.

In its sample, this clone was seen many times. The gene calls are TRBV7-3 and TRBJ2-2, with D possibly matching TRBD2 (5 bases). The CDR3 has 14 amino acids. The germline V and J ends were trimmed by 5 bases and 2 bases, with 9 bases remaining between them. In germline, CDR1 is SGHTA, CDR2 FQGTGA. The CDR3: CASSPSSNTGELFF. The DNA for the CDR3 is TGTGCCAGCAGCCCCTCTAGCAACACCGGGGAGCTGTTTTTT.

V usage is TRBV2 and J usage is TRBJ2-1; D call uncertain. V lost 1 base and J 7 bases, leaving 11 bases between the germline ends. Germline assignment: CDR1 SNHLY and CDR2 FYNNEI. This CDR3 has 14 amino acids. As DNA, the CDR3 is TGTGCCAGCAGTGAAGATTTACCTCGGAATGAGCAGTTCTTC. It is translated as CASSEDLPRNEQFF.

The CDR3 bases are TGTGCCAGCAGTTACGGCAGCCAAGAGACCCAGTACTTC. Translating it yields CASSYGSQETQYF. This chain connects TRBV6-5 to TRBJ2-5; D gene uncertain. Germline V gene data show CDR1 as MNHEY and CDR2 as SVGAGI. CDR3 length: 13 residues. The V gene lost 2 bases and the J gene lost 1 base, with 5 bases spanning the gap.

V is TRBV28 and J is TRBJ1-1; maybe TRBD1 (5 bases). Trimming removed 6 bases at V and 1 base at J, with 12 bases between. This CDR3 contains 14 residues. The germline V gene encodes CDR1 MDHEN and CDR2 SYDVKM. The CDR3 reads CASSPGGGNTEAFF. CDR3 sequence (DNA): TGTGCCAGCAGCCCCGGGGGGGGGAACACTGAAGCTTTCTTT.

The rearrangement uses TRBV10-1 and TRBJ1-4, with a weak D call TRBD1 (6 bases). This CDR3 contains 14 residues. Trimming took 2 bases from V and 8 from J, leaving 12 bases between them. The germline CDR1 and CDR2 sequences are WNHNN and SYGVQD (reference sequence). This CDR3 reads CASSETGLSEKLFF. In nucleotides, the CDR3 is TGCGCCAGCAGTGAGACAGGGCTTTCGGAAAAACTGTTTTTT.

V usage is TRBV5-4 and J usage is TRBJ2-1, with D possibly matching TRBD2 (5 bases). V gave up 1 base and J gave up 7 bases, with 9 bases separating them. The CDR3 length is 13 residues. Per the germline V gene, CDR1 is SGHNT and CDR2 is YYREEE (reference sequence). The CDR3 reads CASSLWRGNEQFF. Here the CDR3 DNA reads TGTGCCAGCAGCTTGTGGCGAGGGAATGAGCAGTTCTTC.

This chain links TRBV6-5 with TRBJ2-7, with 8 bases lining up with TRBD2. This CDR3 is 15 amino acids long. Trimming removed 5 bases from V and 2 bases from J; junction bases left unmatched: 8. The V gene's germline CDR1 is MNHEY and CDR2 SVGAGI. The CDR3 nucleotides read TGTGCCAGCAGTCGCACTAGCGGTCAGACCTACGAGCAGTACTTC. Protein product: CASSRTSGQTYEQYF.

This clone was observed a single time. The chain's CDR3 is CASRPGLAGLYEQYF. The CDR3 nucleotides are TGTGCCAGCCGACCGGGACTAGCGGGCCTCTACGAGCAGTACTTC. This chain uses TRBV28 with TRBJ2-7; the match to TRBD2 covers 12 bases. V shed 8 bases and J 3 bases; nucleotides not matched to a gene: 8. Germline values: CDR1 MDHEN, CDR2 SYDVKM. This CDR3 is 15 amino acids long.

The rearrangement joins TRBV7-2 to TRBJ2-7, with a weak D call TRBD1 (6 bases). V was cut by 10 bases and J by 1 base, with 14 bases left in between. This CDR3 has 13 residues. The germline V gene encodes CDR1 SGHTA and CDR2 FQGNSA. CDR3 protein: CATLPGDSYEQYF. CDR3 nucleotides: TGTGCCACCCTACCAGGGGATTCCTACGAGCAGTACTTC.

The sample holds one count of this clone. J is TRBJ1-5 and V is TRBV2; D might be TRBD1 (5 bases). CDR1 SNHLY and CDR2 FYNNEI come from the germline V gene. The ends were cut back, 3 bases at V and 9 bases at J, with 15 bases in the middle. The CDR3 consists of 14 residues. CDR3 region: CASSDDRHPGPQHF. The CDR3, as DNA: TGTGCCAGCAGTGATGACAGACACCCGGGGCCCCAGCATTTT.

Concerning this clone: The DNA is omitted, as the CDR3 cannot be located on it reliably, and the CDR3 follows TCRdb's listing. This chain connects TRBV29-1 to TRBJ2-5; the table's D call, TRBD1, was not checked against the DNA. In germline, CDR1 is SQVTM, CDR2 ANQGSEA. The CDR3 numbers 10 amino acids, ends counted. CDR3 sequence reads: CSVGAGTGDF.

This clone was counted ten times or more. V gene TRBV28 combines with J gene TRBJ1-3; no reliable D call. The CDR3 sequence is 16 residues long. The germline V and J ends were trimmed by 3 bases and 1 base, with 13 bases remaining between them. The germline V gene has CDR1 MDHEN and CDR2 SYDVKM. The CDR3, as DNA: TGTGCCAGCAGTTTGGCCCCCCCAGATTCTGGAAACACCATATATTTT. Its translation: CASSLAPPDSGNTIYF.

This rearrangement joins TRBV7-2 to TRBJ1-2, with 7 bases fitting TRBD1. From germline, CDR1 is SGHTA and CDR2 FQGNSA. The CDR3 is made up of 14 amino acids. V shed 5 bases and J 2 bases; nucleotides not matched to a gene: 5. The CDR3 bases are TGTGCCAGCAGCCGAGGGGACAGAAACTATGGCTACACCTTC. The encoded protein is CASSRGDRNYGYTF.

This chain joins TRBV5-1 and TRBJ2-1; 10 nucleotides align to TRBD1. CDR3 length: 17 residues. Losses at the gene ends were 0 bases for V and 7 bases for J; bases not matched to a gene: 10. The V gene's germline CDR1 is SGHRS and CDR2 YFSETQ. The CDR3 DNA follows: TGCGCCAGCAGCTTGGCCTCTTTAGAGGACAGGGGGAATGAGCAGTTCTTC. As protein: CASSLASLEDRGNEQFF.

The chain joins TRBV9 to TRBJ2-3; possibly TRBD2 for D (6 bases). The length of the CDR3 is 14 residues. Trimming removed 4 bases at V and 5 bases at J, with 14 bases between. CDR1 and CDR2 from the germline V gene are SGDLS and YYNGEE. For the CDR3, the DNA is TGTGCCAGCAGCCAAGGGGTGGGAGGAGATACGCAGTATTTT. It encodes CASSQGVGGDTQYF.

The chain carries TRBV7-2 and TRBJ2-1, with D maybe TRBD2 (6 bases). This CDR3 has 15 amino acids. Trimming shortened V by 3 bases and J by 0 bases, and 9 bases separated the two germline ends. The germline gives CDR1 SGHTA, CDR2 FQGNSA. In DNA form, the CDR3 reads TGTGCCAGCAGCTTCGGGGGAAGCTCCTACAATGAGCAGTTCTTC. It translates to CASSFGGSSYNEQFF.

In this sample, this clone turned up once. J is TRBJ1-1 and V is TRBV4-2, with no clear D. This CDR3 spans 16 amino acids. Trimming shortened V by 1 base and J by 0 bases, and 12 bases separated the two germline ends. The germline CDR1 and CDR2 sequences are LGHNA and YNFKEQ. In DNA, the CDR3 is TGTGCCAGCAGCCAAGTATTGGAGTCCATGAACACTGAAGCTTTCTTT. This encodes CASSQVLESMNTEAFF.

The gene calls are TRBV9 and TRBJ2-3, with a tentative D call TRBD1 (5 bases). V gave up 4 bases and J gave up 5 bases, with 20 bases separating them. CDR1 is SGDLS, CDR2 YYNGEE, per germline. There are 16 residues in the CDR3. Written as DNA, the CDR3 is TGTGCCAGCAGCCTTGGAAGGGGTCCTCCGGGAGATACGCAGTATTTT. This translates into CASSLGRGPPGDTQYF.

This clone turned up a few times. CDR3 sequence: CASSLRSSGANVLTF. DNA for the CDR3: TGTGCCAGCAGCCTAAGGAGCTCTGGGGCCAACGTCCTGACTTTC. The chain links TRBV7-2 to TRBJ2-6; D is uncertain. The V gene's germline CDR1 is SGHTA and CDR2 FQGNSA. CDR3 length equals 15 residues. V dropped 5 bases and J dropped 0 bases, with 8 bases sitting between them.

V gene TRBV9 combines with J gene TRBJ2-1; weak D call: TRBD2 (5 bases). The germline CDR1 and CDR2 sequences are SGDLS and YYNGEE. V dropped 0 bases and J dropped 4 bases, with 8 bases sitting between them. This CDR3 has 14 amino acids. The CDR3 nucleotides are TGTGCCAGCAGCGTAGCCAAGCGGTACAATGAGCAGTTCTTC. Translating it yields CASSVAKRYNEQFF. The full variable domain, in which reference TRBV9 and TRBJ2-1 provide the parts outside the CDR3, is DSGVTQTPKHLITATGQRVTLRCSPRSGDLSVYWYQQSLDQGLQFLIQYYNGEERAKGNILERFSAQQFPDLHSELNLSSLELGDSALYFCASSVAKRYNEQFFGPGTRLTVL.

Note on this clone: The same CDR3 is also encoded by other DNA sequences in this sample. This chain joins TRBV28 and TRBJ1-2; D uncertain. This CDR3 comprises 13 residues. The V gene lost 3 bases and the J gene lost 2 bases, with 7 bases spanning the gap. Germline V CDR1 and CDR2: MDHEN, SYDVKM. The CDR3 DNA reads TGTGCCAGCAGTTTGGGCAGAAACTATGGCTACACCTTC. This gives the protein CASSLGRNYGYTF.

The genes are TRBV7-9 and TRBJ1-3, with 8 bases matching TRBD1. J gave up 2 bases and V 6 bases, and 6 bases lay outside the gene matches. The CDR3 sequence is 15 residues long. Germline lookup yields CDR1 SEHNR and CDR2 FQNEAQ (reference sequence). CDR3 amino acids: CASSLDRVAGNTIYF. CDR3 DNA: TGTGCCAGCAGTTTGGACAGGGTGGCTGGAAACACCATATATTTT. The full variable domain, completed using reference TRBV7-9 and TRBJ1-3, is DTGVSQNPRHKITKRGQNVTFRCDPISEHNRLYWYRQTLGQGPEFLTYFQNEAQLEKSRLLSDRFSAERPKGSFSTLEIQRTEQGDSAMYLCASSLDRVAGNTIYFGEGSWLTVV.

CDR3 residues: CASSVASVNTGELFF. The CDR3 DNA sequence: TGTGCCAGCAGCGTAGCTTCAGTAAACACCGGGGAGCTGTTTTTT. The rearrangement joins TRBV9 to TRBJ2-2, with D unresolved. The length of the CDR3 is 15 residues. Deletions cut 0 bases from V and 2 bases from J, with 8 bases between. Germline values: CDR1 SGDLS, CDR2 YYNGEE.

DNA for the CDR3: TGTGCCTGGAGTCCGACAGGGGGATGGAACTATGGCTACACCTTC. The encoded protein is CAWSPTGGWNYGYTF. J is TRBJ1-2 and V is TRBV30, with TRBD1 identical over 9 bases. The CDR3 is 15 residues long. The trim removed 2 bases at V and 2 bases at J, leaving 6 bases unmatched. CDR1 is GTSNPN, CDR2 SVGIG, per germline (reference sequence).